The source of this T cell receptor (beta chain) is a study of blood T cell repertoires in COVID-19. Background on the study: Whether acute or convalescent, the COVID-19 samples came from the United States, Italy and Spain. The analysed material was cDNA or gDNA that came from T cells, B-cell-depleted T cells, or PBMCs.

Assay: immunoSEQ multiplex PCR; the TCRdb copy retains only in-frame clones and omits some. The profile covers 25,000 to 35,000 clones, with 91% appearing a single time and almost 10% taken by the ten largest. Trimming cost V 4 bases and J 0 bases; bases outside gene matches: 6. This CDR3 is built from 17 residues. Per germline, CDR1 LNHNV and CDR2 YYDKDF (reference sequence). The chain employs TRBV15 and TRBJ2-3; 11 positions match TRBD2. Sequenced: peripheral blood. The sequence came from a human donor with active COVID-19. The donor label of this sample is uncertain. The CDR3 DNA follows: TGTGCCACCAGCACACCTAGCGGGGGGTCTAGCACAGATACGCAGTATTTT. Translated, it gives CATSTPSGGSSTDTQYF.